The clone carrying this T cell receptor beta chain has just a few counts. The antigen is undetermined. These data originate in a study of blood T cells in healthy people across ages. Across the whole study: The template switching approach captured approximately one barcoded beta molecule for every two T cells.

Total RNA, at least 5.5 micrograms per sample, came from PBMCs. The CDR3 is made up of 15 amino acids. After removal of 5 bases from V and 5 bases from J, the junction contained 7 bases not matched to a gene. The study's findings and limits: The unsorted PBMCs prevented any conclusive comparison of naive versus antigen-experienced cells.

Next came a second PCR, run for about 6 to 11 cycles, which used a sample-barcoded 5' primer along with a J-beta primer mix. Template switching added a 12-random-nucleotide identifier to every cDNA molecule. TCRdb re-analysed the 5' RACE reads in MiXCR, keeping a single row per CDR3 protein. The sample yields 1.5 million to 2 million distinct CDR3 sequences, less than 50% seen once. This TCR derives from a woman aged 40-49 years in good health. Specimen: blood. V gene TRBV12-3 or TRBV12-4 combines with J gene TRBJ2-3; 10 positions match TRBD2. The CDR3 here is CASSSGGATRDTQYF. CDR3 bases: TGTGCCAGCAGTAGCGGGGGGGCGACAAGAGATACGCAGTATTTT.